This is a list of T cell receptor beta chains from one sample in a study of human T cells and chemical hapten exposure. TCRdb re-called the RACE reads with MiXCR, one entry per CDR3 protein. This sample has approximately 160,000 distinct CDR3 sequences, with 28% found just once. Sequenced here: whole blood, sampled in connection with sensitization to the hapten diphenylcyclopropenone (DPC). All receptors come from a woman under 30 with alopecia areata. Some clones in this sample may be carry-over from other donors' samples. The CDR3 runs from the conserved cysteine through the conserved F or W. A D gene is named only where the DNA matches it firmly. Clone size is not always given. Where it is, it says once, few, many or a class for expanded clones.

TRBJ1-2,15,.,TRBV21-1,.,TGTGCCAGCAGCTCCCTGGACAGGTTTAACTATGGCTACACCTTC,CASSSLDRFNYGYTF
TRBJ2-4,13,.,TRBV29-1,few,TGCAGCGTTGAAATGGGCAGCAAAAACATTCAGTACTTC,CSVEMGSKNIQYF
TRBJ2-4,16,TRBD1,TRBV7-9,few,TGTGCCAGCAGCTCCATACCCGACAGGGGGAAAAACATTCAGTACTTC,CASSSIPDRGKNIQYF
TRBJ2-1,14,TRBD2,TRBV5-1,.,TGCGCCAGCAGGGAGGCTAGCGGGAGCGATGAGCAGTTCTTC,CASREASGSDEQFF
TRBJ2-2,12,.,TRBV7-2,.,TGTGCCAGCAGCACCCCACCCGGGGAGCTGTTTTTT,CASSTPPGELFF
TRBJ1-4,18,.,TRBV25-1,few,TGTGCCAGCAGTGAATCGGGTAGGGGACTCGGAGGGAATGAAAAACTGTTTTTT,CASSESGRGLGGNEKLFF
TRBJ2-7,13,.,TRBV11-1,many,TGTGCCAGCAGCCCCGACGGTTCCTACGAGCAGTACTTC,CASSPDGSYEQYF
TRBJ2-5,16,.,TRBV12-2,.,TGTGCAAGTCGCTCAGGGGATGTTGCCGATCAAGAGACCCAGTACTTC,CASRSGDVADQETQYF
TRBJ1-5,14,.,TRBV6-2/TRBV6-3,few,TGTGCCAGCTGGGGGCCCGCGGGGAACCAGCCCCAGCATTTT,CASWGPAGNQPQHF
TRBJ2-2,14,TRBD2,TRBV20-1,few,TGCAGTGCTACCACTAGCGGGGGGGCCGGGGAGCTGTTTTTT,CSATTSGGAGELFF
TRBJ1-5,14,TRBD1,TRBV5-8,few,TGTGCCAGCAGCTCCCTTGGGACAGCTGATGGCCAGCATTTT,CASSSLGTADGQHF
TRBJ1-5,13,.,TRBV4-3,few,TGCGCCAGCAGCCAAGATAACCACCAGCCCCAGCATTTT,CASSQDNHQPQHF
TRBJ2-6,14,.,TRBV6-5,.,TGTGCCAGCAGTTCTGGGGCTGGGGCCAACGTCCTGACTTTC,CASSSGAGANVLTF
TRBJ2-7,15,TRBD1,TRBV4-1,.,TGCGCCAGCAGCCAAGAAGGGCAGGGGGCCGACGAGCAGTACTTC,CASSQEGQGADEQYF
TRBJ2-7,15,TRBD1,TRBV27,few,TGTGCCAGCAGTTTACCGGGACAGGGGGTCTACGAGCAGTACTTC,CASSLPGQGVYEQYF
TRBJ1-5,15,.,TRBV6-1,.,TGTGCCAGTACTACCGGGCGAATCGGCAATCAGCCCCAGCATTTT,CASTTGRIGNQPQHF
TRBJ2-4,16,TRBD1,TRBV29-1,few,TGCAGCGTTCCACAGGGGGCGCAGGGAGCCAAAAACATTCAGTACTTC,CSVPQGAQGAKNIQYF
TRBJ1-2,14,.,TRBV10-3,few,TGTGCCATCAGTGAGGGGTCGACGGACTATGGCTACACCTTC,CAISEGSTDYGYTF
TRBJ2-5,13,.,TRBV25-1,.,TGTGCCAGCAGTGGACCCGGCGGAGAGACCCAGTACTTC,CASSGPGGETQYF
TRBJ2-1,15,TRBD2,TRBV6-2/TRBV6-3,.,TGTGCCAGCCTCTGGGCTAGCGGGAGTGGCAATGAGCAGTTCTTC,CASLWASGSGNEQFF
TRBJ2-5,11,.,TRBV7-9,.,TGTGCCAGCAGCAAACAGGGGACCCAGTACTTC,CASSKQGTQYF
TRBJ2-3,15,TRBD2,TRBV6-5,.,TGTGCCAGCAGGGAAGCGGGGAGAAGCACAGATACGCAGTATTTT,CASREAGRSTDTQYF